This entry lists 8 T cell receptor beta chains sequenced from one sample in a study of blood T cell repertoires in COVID-19. Clones were sequenced by immunoSEQ multiplex PCR, and TCRdb holds only the in-frame ones, with some missing. The sample has 95,000 to 100,000 clones, approximately 91% seen once; the top ten hold roughly 17%. The sequencing sample was made of peripheral blood. The receptor set was obtained from a man aged 50-59 years with acute or convalescent COVID-19.

The DNA of the CDR3 is TGTGCCAGCAGCTTGGGACGAGGGACTAGGAAACTGTTTTTT. The encoded protein is CASSLGRGTRKLFF. The rearrangement links TRBV5-6 to TRBJ1-4; tentative D call: TRBD1 (5 bases). The ends were cut back, 0 bases at V and 11 bases at J, with 14 bases in the middle. This CDR3 is built from 14 residues. Germline V gene sequence: CDR1 SGHDT, CDR2 YYEEEE.

The chain combines TRBV5-4 with TRBJ2-5; no clear D gene. V was clipped by 0 bases and J by 2 bases, with 8 bases between them. There are 14 residues in the CDR3. From germline, CDR1 is SGHNT and CDR2 YYREEE (reference sequence). This chain's CDR3 is CASSLGGAQETQYF. As DNA, the CDR3 is TGTGCCAGCAGCTTGGGAGGAGCTCAAGAGACCCAGTACTTC.

In its sample, this clone was seen once. The V and J genes are TRBV7-9 and TRBJ2-7; 12 positions agree with TRBD1. CDR3 length: 17 amino acids. From germline, CDR1 is SEHNR and CDR2 FQNEAQ (reference sequence). J gave up 4 bases and V 1 base, and 8 bases lay outside the gene matches. The CDR3 loop is CASSLVGGTGGLYEQYF. In DNA, the CDR3 is TGTGCCAGCAGCTTAGTAGGAGGGACAGGGGGCTTGTACGAGCAGTACTTC.

The gene calls are TRBV10-2 and TRBJ1-1, with D uncertain. Deletions cut 0 bases from V and 3 bases from J, with 11 bases between. The germline gives CDR1 WSHSY, CDR2 SAAADI. This CDR3 has 15 residues. In DNA, the CDR3 is TGCGCCAGCAGTGAGTCGGTTCCGGTCCACACTGAAGCTTTCTTT. The encoded protein is CASSESVPVHTEAFF.

This clone was counted once. V and J are TRBV27 and TRBJ1-1; the D gene is possibly TRBD1 (6 bases). V dropped 6 bases and J dropped 5 bases, with 13 bases sitting between them. This CDR3 spans 13 amino acids. Germline lookup yields CDR1 MNHEY and CDR2 SMNVEV (reference sequence). Written as DNA, the CDR3 is TGTGCCAGCAGCCGCAGGGGAGAAACTGAAGCTTTCTTT. It translates to CASSRRGETEAFF.

The rearrangement links TRBV19 to TRBJ1-4, with TRBD1 identical over 7 bases. The CDR3 is 14 residues long. V lost 8 bases and J lost 7; bases outside the gene matches: 10. Germline CDR1 and CDR2: LNHDA and SQIVND (reference sequence). The chain's CDR3 is CASRTGDAGEKLFF. The CDR3 DNA sequence: TGTGCCAGTCGAACAGGGGATGCGGGTGAAAAACTGTTTTTT. Full variable domain (rest looked up from reference TRBV19 and TRBJ1-4): DGGITQSPKYLFRKEGQNVTLSCEQNLNHDAMYWYRQDPGQGLRLIYYSQIVNDFQKGDIAEGYSVSREKKESFPLTVTSAQKNPTAFYLCASRTGDAGEKLFFGSGTQLSVL.

J is TRBJ1-1 and V is TRBV5-1; no clear D. Germline lookup yields CDR1 SGHRS and CDR2 YFSETQ. The CDR3 runs 14 residues. V was clipped by 0 bases and J by 2 bases, with 8 bases between them. CDR3 DNA: TGCGCCAGCAGCTTGGAAACAACCAACACTGAAGCTTTCTTT. It codes for CASSLETTNTEAFF.

The chain combines TRBV4-2 with TRBJ2-1, with TRBD2 matching over 12 bases. The trim removed 2 bases at V and 0 bases at J, leaving 14 bases unmatched. CDR1 LGHNA and CDR2 YNFKEQ come from the germline V gene. The CDR3 is 21 amino acids. CDR3 in amino acids: CASSQTRRASGGDFSYNEQFF. The CDR3 DNA reads as TGTGCCAGCAGCCAAACACGCCGGGCTAGCGGGGGGGACTTCTCCTACAATGAGCAGTTCTTC.